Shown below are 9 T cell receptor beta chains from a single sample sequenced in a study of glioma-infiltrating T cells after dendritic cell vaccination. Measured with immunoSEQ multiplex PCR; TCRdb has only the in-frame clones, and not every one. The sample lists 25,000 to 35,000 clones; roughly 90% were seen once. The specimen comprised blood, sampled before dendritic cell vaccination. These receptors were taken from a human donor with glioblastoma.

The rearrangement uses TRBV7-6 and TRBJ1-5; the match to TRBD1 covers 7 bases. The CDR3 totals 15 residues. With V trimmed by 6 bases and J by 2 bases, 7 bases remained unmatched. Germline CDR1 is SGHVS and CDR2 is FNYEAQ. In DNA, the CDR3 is TGTGCCAGCAGTCCCACAGGGGAGGGCAATCAGCCCCAGCATTTT. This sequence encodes CASSPTGEGNQPQHF.

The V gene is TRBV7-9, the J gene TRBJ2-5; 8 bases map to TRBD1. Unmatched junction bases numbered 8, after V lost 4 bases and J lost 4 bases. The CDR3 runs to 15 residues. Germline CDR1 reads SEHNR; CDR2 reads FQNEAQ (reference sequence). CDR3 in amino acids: CASSSGGQGGETQYF. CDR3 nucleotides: TGTGCCAGCAGCTCCGGAGGACAGGGTGGAGAGACCCAGTACTTC.

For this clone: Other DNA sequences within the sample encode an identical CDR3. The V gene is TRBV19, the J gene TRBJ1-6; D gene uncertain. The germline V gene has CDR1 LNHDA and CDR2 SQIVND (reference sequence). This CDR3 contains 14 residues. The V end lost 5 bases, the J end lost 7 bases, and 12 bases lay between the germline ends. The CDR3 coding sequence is TGTGCCAGTAGTCTGAGAGAACCCAATTCACCCCTCCACTTT. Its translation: CASSLREPNSPLHF.

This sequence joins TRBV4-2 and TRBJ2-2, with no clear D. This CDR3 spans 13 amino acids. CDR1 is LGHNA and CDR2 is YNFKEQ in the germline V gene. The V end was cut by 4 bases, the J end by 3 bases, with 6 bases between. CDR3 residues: CASSPVDTGELFF. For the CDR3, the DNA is TGTGCCAGCAGCCCCGTTGACACCGGGGAGCTGTTTTTT.

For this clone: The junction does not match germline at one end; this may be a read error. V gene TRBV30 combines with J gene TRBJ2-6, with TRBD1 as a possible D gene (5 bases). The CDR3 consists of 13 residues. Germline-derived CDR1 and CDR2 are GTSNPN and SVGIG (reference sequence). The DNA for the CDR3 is TGTGCCTGGGACCCCTCTGGGGCCAACGTCCTGGCTTTC. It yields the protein CAWDPSGANVLAF.

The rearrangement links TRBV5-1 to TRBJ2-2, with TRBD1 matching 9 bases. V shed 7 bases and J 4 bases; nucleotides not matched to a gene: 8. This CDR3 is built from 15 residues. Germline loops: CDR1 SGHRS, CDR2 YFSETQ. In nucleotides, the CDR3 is TGCGCCAGCTCCGATAGACAGGGGGTCACCGGGGAGCTGTTTTTT. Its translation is CASSDRQGVTGELFF.

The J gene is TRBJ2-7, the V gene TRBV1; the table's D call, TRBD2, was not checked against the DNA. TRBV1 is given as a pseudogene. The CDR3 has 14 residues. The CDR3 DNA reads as TGCACCAGCAGCTCACCGGGACTTTCCTACGAGCAGTACTTC. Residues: CTSSSPGLSYEQYF.

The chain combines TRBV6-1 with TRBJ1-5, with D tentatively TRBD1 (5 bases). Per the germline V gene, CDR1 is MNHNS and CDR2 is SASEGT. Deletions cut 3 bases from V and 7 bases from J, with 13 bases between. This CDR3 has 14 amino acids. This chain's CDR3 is CASSDGGGDQPQHF. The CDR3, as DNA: TGTGCCAGCAGTGATGGGGGAGGGGACCAGCCCCAGCATTTT.

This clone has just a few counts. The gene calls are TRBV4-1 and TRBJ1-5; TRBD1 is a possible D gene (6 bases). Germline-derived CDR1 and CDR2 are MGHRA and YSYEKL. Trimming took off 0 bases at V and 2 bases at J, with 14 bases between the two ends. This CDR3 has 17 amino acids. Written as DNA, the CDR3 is TGCGCCAGCAGCCAAGAAAGTAGAGGGGGACGCAATCAGCCCCAGCATTTT. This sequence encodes CASSQESRGGRNQPQHF.